Shown below are 24 T cell receptor beta chains from a single sample sequenced in a study of blood T cell repertoires in COVID-19. Clones were read by immunoSEQ multiplex PCR, and TCRdb kept only the in-frame ones, dropping some. Of roughly 200,000 clones listed, roughly 90% are singletons. The sequenced material came from PBMCs or T cells enriched from blood (not recorded which). The receptors derive from a woman aged 25 to 45 who had recovered from COVID-19.

This sequence joins TRBV21-1 and TRBJ2-5; the table's D call, TRBD2, has no DNA check behind it. TRBV21-1 represents a pseudogene. CDR3 size: 14 residues. CDR3: CASTPRGIQETQYF. CDR3 in DNA: TGTGCCAGCACTCCGCGGGGCATCCAAGAGACCCAGTACTTC.

This clone was found once. The V call is TRBV7-2, the J call TRBJ1-5; 9 positions agree with TRBD1. The CDR3 totals 15 residues. Germline lookup yields CDR1 SGHTA and CDR2 FQGNSA. Germline trimming cut 4 bases from V and 5 bases from J; bases unmatched to any gene: 6. CDR3: CASSSTGGTDQPQHF. The CDR3 DNA reads as TGTGCCAGCAGCTCCACAGGGGGCACGGATCAGCCCCAGCATTTT.

V usage is TRBV5-6 and J usage is TRBJ2-6; 7 bases line up with TRBD1. V lost 3 bases, J lost 0 bases, and 9 bases stayed unmatched. The CDR3 length is 18 residues. Germline V CDR1 and CDR2: SGHDT, YYEEEE. This chain's CDR3 is CASSSAGQAPSGANVLTF. In DNA, the CDR3 is TGTGCCAGCAGCTCGGCTGGACAGGCCCCCTCTGGGGCCAACGTCCTGACTTTC.

The V gene is TRBV6-4, the J gene TRBJ2-3; 11 bases are shared with TRBD2. The CDR3 runs 18 residues. After removal of 7 bases from V and 5 bases from J, the junction contained 17 bases not matched to a gene. Germline V gene data show CDR1 as MRHNA and CDR2 as SNTAGT. CDR3 amino acids: CASTRGLPLLAGGDTQYF. The CDR3 bases are TGTGCCAGCACAAGAGGGCTACCTCTCCTAGCGGGAGGAGATACGCAGTATTTT.

The chain joins TRBV30 to TRBJ2-7; D is ambiguous. The CDR3 totals 13 residues. V was clipped by 0 bases and J by 2 bases, with 8 bases between them. Germline V gene sequence: CDR1 GTSNPN, CDR2 SVGIG (reference sequence). CDR3 sequence: CAWSVARTYEQYF. The DNA of the CDR3 is TGTGCCTGGAGTGTGGCCAGAACCTACGAGCAGTACTTC.

The chain combines TRBV6-5 with TRBJ2-4; D call uncertain. The germline gives CDR1 MNHEY, CDR2 SVGAGI. The CDR3 has 12 amino acids. V gave up 6 bases and J gave up 7 bases, with 10 bases separating them. The DNA of the CDR3 is TGTGCCAGCAGCCCGGTCCGCAACATTCAGTACTTC. This codes for CASSPVRNIQYF.

V is TRBV25-1 and J is TRBJ2-1; D might be TRBD2 (6 bases). The CDR3 consists of 11 residues. Germline V CDR1 and CDR2: MGHDK, SYGVNS. Trimming left V 6 bases short and J 6 bases short, with 6 bases between. CDR3: CASRGGNEQFF. The CDR3 DNA is TGTGCCAGCAGGGGGGGCAATGAGCAGTTCTTC.

J is TRBJ1-2 and V is TRBV4-2; TRBD1 matches 8 bases. Per germline, CDR1 LGHNA and CDR2 YNFKEQ. The CDR3 has 16 residues. V was clipped by 0 bases and J by 2 bases; unmatched bases: 5. The DNA of the CDR3 is TGTGCCAGCAGCCAAGAGGGCGACAGGGGAAACTATGGCTACACCTTC. It yields the protein CASSQEGDRGNYGYTF.

This clone appeared a single time. The chain uses TRBV7-9 and TRBJ1-3, with 9 bases aligning to TRBD1. Germline CDR1 reads SEHNR; CDR2 reads FQNEAQ (reference sequence). This CDR3 comprises 15 residues. Trimming at V came to 1 base and at J to 5 bases, leaving 3 bases not matched to a gene. CDR3 amino acids: CASSLGQGGRNTIYF. The CDR3 nucleotides read TGTGCCAGCAGCTTAGGACAGGGGGGAAGAAACACCATATATTTT.

The chain employs TRBV19 and TRBJ2-7, with TRBD2 matching 9 bases. This CDR3 contains 16 residues. J gave up 6 bases and V 6 bases, and 15 bases lay outside the gene matches. Per the germline V gene, CDR1 is LNHDA and CDR2 is SQIVND (reference sequence). CDR3 residues: CASRLQAGGNPSEQYF. The DNA of the CDR3 is TGTGCCAGTAGGCTTCAAGCGGGGGGCAACCCCTCCGAGCAGTACTTC.

This rearrangement joins TRBV7-2 to TRBJ2-5, with 8 bases that match TRBD2. Trimming cost V 1 base and J 4 bases; bases outside gene matches: 5. The CDR3 consists of 15 residues. CDR1 and CDR2 (germline): SGHTA, FQGNSA. The CDR3 sequence: CASSLGGSGVETQYF. In DNA form, the CDR3 reads TGTGCCAGCAGCTTAGGCGGTAGCGGGGTAGAGACCCAGTACTTC.

On this clone itself: The sample holds other DNA sequences that translate to the same CDR3. This rearrangement joins TRBV7-2 to TRBJ2-3, with 10 bases fitting TRBD2. The germline CDR1 and CDR2 sequences are SGHTA and FQGNSA. The CDR3 is 15 residues long. The ends lost 5 bases at V and 0 bases at J; junction bases unmatched: 2. CDR3 DNA: TGTGCCAGCAGCCTGACTAGCGGGAGCACAGATACGCAGTATTTT. It codes for CASSLTSGSTDTQYF.

The rearrangement uses TRBV18 and TRBJ2-5; the match to TRBD2 covers 11 bases. Trimming cost V 3 bases and J 2 bases; bases outside gene matches: 5. Per the germline V gene, CDR1 is KGHSH and CDR2 is LQKENI. The CDR3 covers 16 residues. CDR3 in amino acids: CASSPFTSGGQETQYF. The CDR3 coding sequence is TGTGCCAGCTCACCTTTCACTAGCGGGGGACAAGAGACCCAGTACTTC. Full variable domain (rest looked up from reference TRBV18 and TRBJ2-5): NAGVMQNPRHLVRRRGQEARLRCSPMKGHSHVYWYRQLPEEGLKFMVYLQKENIIDESGMPKERFSAEFPKEGPSILRIQQVVRGDSAAYFCASSPFTSGGQETQYFGPGTRLLVL.

This clone was seen only once. The chain joins TRBV5-4 to TRBJ1-1, with 7 bases fitting TRBD1. CDR1 and CDR2 (germline): SGHNT, YYREEE (reference sequence). The CDR3 loop spans 15 amino acids. The ends lost 4 bases at V and 4 bases at J; junction bases unmatched: 10. Here the CDR3 reads CASSPGGGGITEAFF. DNA for the CDR3: TGTGCCAGCAGCCCCGGAGGAGGGGGCATCACTGAAGCTTTCTTT.

The gene calls are TRBV27 and TRBJ1-6, with a tentative D call TRBD1 (5 bases). V was clipped by 8 bases and J by 10 bases, with 21 bases between them. Per germline, CDR1 MNHEY and CDR2 SMNVEV (reference sequence). CDR3 length: 15 amino acids. The CDR3 sequence is CASAPWGRSRSPLHF. In nucleotides, the CDR3 is TGTGCCAGCGCCCCTTGGGGCAGGTCACGGTCACCCCTCCACTTT.

The J gene is TRBJ1-1, the V gene TRBV25-1; TRBD1 agrees at 9 bases. This CDR3 spans 14 amino acids. From germline, CDR1 is MGHDK and CDR2 SYGVNS. With 6 bases clipped from V and 4 bases from J, the junction kept 6 bases outside the gene matches. Here the CDR3 reads CASRPTGGPTEAFF. The CDR3 nucleotides read TGTGCCAGCAGACCGACAGGGGGACCCACTGAAGCTTTCTTT.

V usage is TRBV2 and J usage is TRBJ1-6; TRBD1 might be the D (5 bases). The V end was cut by 6 bases, the J end by 9 bases, with 15 bases between. Germline CDR1 and CDR2: SNHLY and FYNNEI. The CDR3 is made up of 14 amino acids. CDR3 nucleotide sequence: TGTGCCAGCAGACTTCAGGGCGGGGTTTCACCCCTCCACTTT. Protein sequence: CASRLQGGVSPLHF.

CDR3 coding DNA: TGCGCCAGCAGCGGACAGGACACAGATACGCAGTATTTT. Protein: CASSGQDTDTQYF. The chain joins TRBV5-1 to TRBJ2-3; 7 bases align to TRBD1. Germline CDR1 is SGHRS and CDR2 is YFSETQ. V shed 4 bases and J 2 bases; nucleotides not matched to a gene: 1. The CDR3 covers 13 residues.

The CDR3 spells CASKSGGSGANVLTF. DNA for the CDR3: TGTGCCAGCAAGTCAGGGGGCTCTGGGGCCAACGTCCTGACTTTC. This chain joins TRBV6-5 and TRBJ2-6, with 7 positions matching TRBD1. The CDR3 is 15 amino acids. The germline CDR1 and CDR2 sequences are MNHEY and SVGAGI. V gave up 7 bases and J gave up 0 bases; unmatched junction bases: 3.

This chain connects TRBV15 to TRBJ2-7; 9 nucleotides match TRBD2. The CDR3 covers 16 residues. The junction had 7 bases not matched to a gene; V was cut back by 1 base and J by 3 bases. CDR1 is LNHNV and CDR2 is YYDKDF in the germline V gene (reference sequence). In DNA form, the CDR3 reads TGTGCCACCAGCAGAGGCCAGACTAGCGGTGACTACGAGCAGTACTTC. As protein: CATSRGQTSGDYEQYF. Full variable domain (missing parts from reference TRBV15 and TRBJ2-7): DAMVIQNPRYQVTQFGKPVTLSCSQTLNHNVMYWYQQKSSQAPKLLFHYYDKDFNNEADTPDNFQSRRPNTSFCFLDIRSPGLGDTAMYLCATSRGQTSGDYEQYFGPGTRLTVT.

The chain has TRBV5-6 and TRBJ1-1; 8 positions agree with TRBD1. The CDR3 is made up of 12 amino acids. J was trimmed by 5 bases and V by 7 bases; bases with no gene match: 4. Germline V gene data show CDR1 as SGHDT and CDR2 as YYEEEE. CDR3: CASSRQGTEAFF. The CDR3 DNA is TGTGCCAGCTCCAGACAGGGGACTGAAGCTTTCTTT.

This chain connects TRBV5-1 to TRBJ2-2, with 7 nucleotides matching TRBD1. With V trimmed by 4 bases and J by 3 bases, 9 bases remained unmatched. The CDR3 runs to 16 residues. Germline CDR1 and CDR2: SGHRS and YFSETQ. CDR3 in amino acids: CASSLTRQGHTGELFF. The DNA of the CDR3 is TGCGCCAGCAGCCTTACACGACAGGGCCACACCGGGGAGCTGTTTTTT.

This sequence joins TRBV25-1 and TRBJ2-1; the D gene is possibly TRBD2 (5 bases). V was shortened by 1 base and J by 0 bases, with 13 bases between the two germline ends. Per the germline V gene, CDR1 is MGHDK and CDR2 is SYGVNS. The CDR3 extends over 17 amino acids. CDR3: CASSECEGQLSYNEQFF. Written as DNA, the CDR3 is TGTGCCAGCAGTGAATGTGAGGGCCAGCTCTCCTACAATGAGCAGTTCTTC.

The V gene is TRBV5-1, the J gene TRBJ2-2; no definite D call. V gave up 4 bases and J gave up 6 bases, with 16 bases separating them. This CDR3 has 15 residues. Germline CDR1 reads SGHRS; CDR2 reads YFSETQ. Here the CDR3 DNA reads TGCGCCAGCAGCATTGACGGCGGCATCCCCGGGGAGCTGTTTTTT. This sequence encodes CASSIDGGIPGELFF. The full variable domain, with the rest looked up from reference TRBV5-1 and TRBJ2-2, is KAGVTQTPRYLIKTRGQQVTLSCSPISGHRSVSWYQQTPGQGLQFLFEYFSETQRNKGNFPGRFSGRQFSNSRSEMNVSTLELGDSALYLCASSIDGGIPGELFFGEGSRLTVL.